A single sample gave rise to the 18 T cell receptor beta chains below, sequenced in a study of T cells in localized non-small cell lung cancer. Produced via immunoSEQ multiplex PCR; TCRdb's table is partial and in-frame only. In the table there are 61,000 or so clones, about nine tenths of which are singletons. Here the sequenced sample was peripheral blood, taken before any cancer treatment. All receptors come from a woman aged 35 to 69 with stage I lung adenocarcinoma.

This clone appeared once. The chain employs TRBV28 and TRBJ2-1; 16 bases line up with TRBD2. CDR3 length: 16 amino acids. V lost 3 bases and J lost 9; bases outside the gene matches: 5. Germline V gives CDR1 MDHEN, CDR2 SYDVKM. The CDR3 spells CASSLGLAGGLAEQFF. The CDR3, as DNA: TGTGCCAGCAGTTTGGGACTAGCGGGGGGGCTGGCTGAGCAGTTCTTC.

This clone was seen a handful of times. V usage is TRBV28 and J usage is TRBJ1-6; D possibly corresponds to TRBD1 (6 bases). V shed 5 bases and J shed 9 bases, with 20 bases lying between them. Germline assignment: CDR1 MDHEN and CDR2 SYDVKM. CDR3 length equals 16 residues. For the CDR3, the DNA is TGTGCCAGCAGTCCCCCGATACAGGGTAAAGGTTCACCCCTCCACTTT. It translates to CASSPPIQGKGSPLHF.

This clone has only one observation. V usage is TRBV7-2 and J usage is TRBJ2-1, with D possibly TRBD2 on 5 matching bases. Between the trimmed V and J ends, which lost 6 bases and 6 bases, there was a span of 9 bases. This CDR3 contains 12 residues. CDR1 and CDR2 from the germline V gene are SGHTA and FQGNSA. The CDR3 DNA reads as TGTGCCAGCAGTTATACTAGCAATGAGCAGTTCTTC. Its translation is CASSYTSNEQFF.

This clone was found a few times. The chain is built from TRBV6-5 and TRBJ2-7; D gene uncertain. V dropped 7 bases and J dropped 7 bases, with 20 bases sitting between them. This CDR3 contains 14 residues. Germline CDR1 is MNHEY and CDR2 is SVGAGI. The CDR3: CASTSASEPPEQYF. CDR3 sequence (DNA): TGTGCCAGCACCTCGGCGTCAGAACCTCCGGAGCAGTACTTC.

The genes are TRBV2 and TRBJ2-5; TRBD1 matches 8 bases. Trimming cost V 5 bases and J 1 base; bases outside gene matches: 6. Germline CDR1 SNHLY, CDR2 FYNNEI. The CDR3 runs to 15 residues. CDR3 in amino acids: CASSPMGTGQETQYF. The CDR3 bases are TGTGCCAGCAGTCCGATGGGGACAGGCCAAGAGACCCAGTACTTC.

The V call is TRBV29-1, the J call TRBJ1-2, with TRBD1 matching over 9 bases. The CDR3 extends over 15 amino acids. The V and J ends lost 7 bases and 2 bases, in that order; junction bases with no gene match: 11. The germline V gene has CDR1 SQVTM and CDR2 ANQGSEA. CDR3 protein: CSAIPTGGINYGYTF. For the CDR3, the DNA is TGCAGCGCCATTCCAACAGGGGGCATCAACTATGGCTACACCTTC.

This rearrangement joins TRBV10-3 to TRBJ2-7, with D tentatively TRBD2 (6 bases). The germline CDR1 and CDR2 sequences are ENHRY and SYGVKD. Trimming removed 1 base from V and 6 bases from J, with 10 bases in between. The CDR3 loop spans 13 amino acids. CDR3 in DNA: TGTGCCATCAGTGAGTGGGACTTTGGCGAGCAGTACTTC. It yields the protein CAISEWDFGEQYF.

This clone was picked up one time. In DNA, the CDR3 is TGTGCCAGCAGCTTAAATTCCCCGCAGGGGCCCTCTGGAAACACCATATATTTT. It specifies CASSLNSPQGPSGNTIYF. This chain joins TRBV11-2 and TRBJ1-3, with a possible D match to TRBD1 (6 bases). Germline loops: CDR1 SGHAT, CDR2 FQNNGV. The CDR3 spans 18 residues. The germline V and J ends were trimmed by 2 bases and 0 bases, with 17 bases remaining between them. The full variable domain, with the rest looked up from reference TRBV11-2 and TRBJ1-3, is EAGVAQSPRYKIIEKRQSVAFWCNPISGHATLYWYQQILGQGPKLLIQFQNNGVVDDSQLPKDRFSAERLKGVDSTLKIQPAKLEDSAVYLCASSLNSPQGPSGNTIYFGEGSWLTVV.

This sequence joins TRBV5-1 and TRBJ2-3; D gene ambiguous. Germline V lookup: CDR1 SGHRS, CDR2 YFSETQ. Trimming pared 4 bases from V and 6 bases from J, leaving 15 bases between. The length of the CDR3 is 14 residues. This chain's CDR3 is CASSHGSALDTQYF. The CDR3 DNA follows: TGCGCCAGCAGCCACGGTTCTGCCCTTGATACGCAGTATTTT.

The V and J genes are TRBV4-3 and TRBJ2-4; a possible D gene is TRBD2 (5 bases). CDR3 length equals 15 residues. V shed 1 base and J shed 0 bases, with 7 bases lying between them. Per germline, CDR1 LGHNA and CDR2 YSLEER. The CDR3 reads CASSQAGIAKNIQYF. CDR3 in DNA: TGCGCCAGCAGCCAAGCGGGAATAGCCAAAAACATTCAGTACTTC.

The rearrangement joins TRBV19 to TRBJ1-2, with 7 bases identical to TRBD1. The CDR3 is 14 residues long. The trim removed 3 bases at V and 7 bases at J, leaving 8 bases unmatched. The germline CDR1 and CDR2 sequences are LNHDA and SQIVND (reference sequence). The CDR3, as DNA: TGTGCCAGTAGTATTACCTACAGGGGAGTTGGCTACACCTTC. The encoded protein is CASSITYRGVGYTF.

V usage is TRBV7-9 and J usage is TRBJ1-2; D remains ambiguous. The CDR3 is made up of 13 amino acids. Trimming left V 5 bases short and J 4 bases short, with 11 bases between. Germline assignment: CDR1 SEHNR and CDR2 FQNEAQ (reference sequence). In DNA, the CDR3 is TGTGCCAGCAGCGAAGACGGGGTCTATGGCTACACCTTC. Translation: CASSEDGVYGYTF.

This chain uses TRBV19 with TRBJ1-3; 7 nucleotides match TRBD1. Trimming removed 6 bases from V and 0 bases from J; junction bases left unmatched: 11. Per germline, CDR1 LNHDA and CDR2 SQIVND (reference sequence). This CDR3 has 17 residues. CDR3 in amino acids: CASRVRDRISSGNTIYF. CDR3 coding DNA: TGTGCCAGTAGAGTCAGGGACAGAATCTCCTCTGGAAACACCATATATTTT.

The chain uses TRBV30 and TRBJ2-7, with a weak D call TRBD2 (6 bases). There are 17 residues in the CDR3. The V end was cut by 3 bases, the J end by 2 bases, with 23 bases between. CDR1 is GTSNPN and CDR2 is SVGIG in the germline V gene (reference sequence). The CDR3 DNA sequence: TGTGCCTGGAGACCAGGCTTAGTAACGGGGGTGCCCTACGAGCAGTACTTC. Translating it yields CAWRPGLVTGVPYEQYF.

This chain uses TRBV28 with TRBJ1-5; tentatively, D is TRBD1 (6 bases). This CDR3 region has 17 residues. Trimming took 6 bases from V and 0 from J, leaving 18 bases between them. CDR1 is MDHEN, CDR2 SYDVKM, per germline. The CDR3 region has the DNA TGTGCCAGCAGGTGGACAGCTCAATTCTATAGCAATCAGCCCCAGCATTTT. Translation gives CASRWTAQFYSNQPQHF.

The CDR3 sequence: CASSQDGGGWETQYF. The CDR3 region has the DNA TGTGCCAGCAGCCAAGATGGCGGGGGCTGGGAGACCCAGTACTTC. The chain combines TRBV14 with TRBJ2-5, with D possibly matching TRBD2 (7 bases). From germline, CDR1 is SGHDN and CDR2 FVKESK. The CDR3 totals 15 residues. Trimming left V 0 bases short and J 5 bases short, with 13 bases between.

V and J are TRBV19 and TRBJ1-1; D not resolved. With 1 base removed from V and 4 bases from J, the gap between germline ends came to 10 bases. This CDR3 is 14 amino acids long. Germline values: CDR1 LNHDA, CDR2 SQIVND (reference sequence). CDR3: CASSIGGGGTEAFF. In DNA form, the CDR3 reads TGTGCCAGTAGTATAGGTGGTGGAGGCACTGAAGCTTTCTTT.

V and J are TRBV11-2 and TRBJ1-4, with unresolved D. The CDR3 spans 13 residues. Germline values: CDR1 SGHAT, CDR2 FQNNGV. The V end lost 3 bases, the J end lost 6 bases, and 8 bases lay between the germline ends. The CDR3 nucleotides are TGTGCCAGCAGCTTCTCACCATATGAAAAACTGTTTTTT. This translates into CASSFSPYEKLFF.